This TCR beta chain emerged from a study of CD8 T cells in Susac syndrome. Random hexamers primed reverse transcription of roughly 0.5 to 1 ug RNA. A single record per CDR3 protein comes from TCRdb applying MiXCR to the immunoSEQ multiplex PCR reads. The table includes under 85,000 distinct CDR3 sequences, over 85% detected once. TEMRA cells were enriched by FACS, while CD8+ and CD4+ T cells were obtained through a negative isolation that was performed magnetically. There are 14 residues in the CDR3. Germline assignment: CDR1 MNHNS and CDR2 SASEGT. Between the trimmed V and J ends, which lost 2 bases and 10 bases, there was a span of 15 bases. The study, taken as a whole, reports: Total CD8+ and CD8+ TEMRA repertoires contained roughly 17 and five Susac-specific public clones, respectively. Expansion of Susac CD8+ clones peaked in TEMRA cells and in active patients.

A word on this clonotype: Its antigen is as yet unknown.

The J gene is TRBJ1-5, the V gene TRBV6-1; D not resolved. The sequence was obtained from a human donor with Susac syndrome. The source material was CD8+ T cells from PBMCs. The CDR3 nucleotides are TGTGCCAGCAGTGAATCGAGGAAATGGAGTCCCCAGCATTTT. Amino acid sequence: CASSESRKWSPQHF.